This TCR beta chain was sequenced during a study of cytomegalovirus exposure and HLA in healthy donors. Germline lookup yields CDR1 SGHAT and CDR2 FQNNGV. V shed 4 bases, J shed 1 base, and the junction held 4 bases outside the gene matches. The CDR3 loop spans 14 amino acids. Of note for this clone: No antigen is known for it.

Findings of the study overall: In a later analysis, 15,000 to 20,000 TCR beta sequences were associated with HLA alleles at 0.05 false discovery rate.

PCR primers comprised 60 Vbeta and 13 Jbeta primers. In the source study's methods: The count from a later analysis was some 76 million unique TCR beta chains, some 10 million of them shared. The table came from immunoSEQ multiplex PCR; TCRdb's copy has only in-frame clones and leaves some out. The V and J calls and the clone size are those of that table, but D and trimming were determined from the DNA. The table has under 200,000 clones, 80% seen once. The receptor was derived from a man aged 40-49 years in good health and CMV-seronegative. V usage is TRBV11-2 and J usage is TRBJ2-7, with 7 bases fitting TRBD1. The sample consisted of PBMCs. The CDR3 here is CASSSRTGSYEQYF. Here the CDR3 DNA reads TGTGCCAGCAGCTCGAGGACAGGATCCTACGAGCAGTACTTC.